This passage covers 28 T cell receptor beta chains from one sample sequenced in a study of circulating CD8 cells and anti-PD-1 response in melanoma (dated by TCRdb to the early 2020s). Using a BD FACSAria II cell sorter, four subsets defined by PD-1 and/or TIGIT were sorted out of live CD3+CD8+TCRalphabeta+ cells. The instrument given in TCRdb is NextSeq 500. Starting from around 15 ng of total RNA, TCR libraries were made with the QIAseq Immune Repertoire RNA Library Kit, Human TCR Panel. TCRdb reran the public reads through fastp at Q25 and MiXCR, keeping productive beta chains. Rows with a matching CDR3 protein are joined into one entry that keeps the most common DNA and genes. The sample contains over a thousand distinct CDR3 sequences, approximately 6.2% of them found a single time. The ten largest clones add up to roughly 10% of the sample. The sample here was CD8+ T cells from PBMCs, taken at baseline or after one month of anti-PD-1 therapy (not recorded which). Source of these receptors: a human donor with melanoma.

In regard to this clonotype: A much larger clone differs by one base, so this may be a read error. J is TRBJ2-3 and V is TRBV7-3; the D gene is possibly TRBD2 (6 bases). V lost 2 bases and J lost 8, with 20 bases in between. The germline CDR1 and CDR2 sequences are SGHTA and FQGTGA. The CDR3 consists of 16 residues. This chain's CDR3 is CASSLGDWGGAGTQYF. The DNA of the CDR3 is TGTGCCAGCAGCTTAGGAGACTGGGGCGGGGCCGGTACGCAGTATTTT.

This clonotype is medium-sized. The J gene is TRBJ1-5, the V gene TRBV7-2; D not resolved. V lost 5 bases and J lost 0, with 5 bases in between. Germline CDR1 is SGHTA and CDR2 is FQGNSA. This CDR3 has 13 amino acids. CDR3 sequence reads: CASSPYSNQPQHF. CDR3 bases: TGTGCCAGCAGCCCCTATAGCAATCAGCCCCAGCATTTT.

This clonotype counts as medium-sized. This sequence joins TRBV29-1 and TRBJ2-1, with D perhaps TRBD1 (5 bases). CDR3 length equals 11 residues. In germline, CDR1 is SQVTM, CDR2 ANQGSEA. V shed 2 bases and J shed 7 bases, with 6 bases lying between them. The CDR3 DNA follows: TGCAGCGTTGAAAGGGGAAATGAGCAGTTCTTC. Translating gives CSVERGNEQFF.

By share, this clonotype counts as large (0.1 to 1%). The rearrangement joins TRBV27 to TRBJ2-7; tentatively, D is TRBD1 (6 bases). V was pared by 5 bases and J by 0 bases, with 17 bases between. The CDR3 is 16 residues long. Germline V CDR1 and CDR2: MNHEY, SMNVEV (reference sequence). This CDR3 is CASSTPTGPNSYEQYF. The CDR3 nucleotides are TGTGCCAGCAGTACCCCGACAGGCCCTAACTCCTACGAGCAGTACTTC.

By share, this clonotype ranks as large. The V call is TRBV28, the J call TRBJ2-3; possibly TRBD2 for D (6 bases). CDR1 is MDHEN, CDR2 SYDVKM, per germline. The CDR3 runs 18 residues. The V and J ends lost 2 bases and 1 base respectively, with 19 bases between them. This chain's CDR3 is CASSLVPPGRSGTDTQYF. CDR3 sequence (DNA): TGTGCCAGCAGTTTAGTACCCCCGGGGAGGAGCGGCACAGATACGCAGTATTTT.

Judged by abundance, this clonotype is medium-sized. V usage is TRBV27 and J usage is TRBJ2-2; 8 bases match TRBD1. CDR1 is MNHEY and CDR2 is SMNVEV in the germline V gene (reference sequence). V was pared by 4 bases and J by 4 bases, with 11 bases of the junction left unmatched. The CDR3 contains 17 residues. CDR3 sequence reads: CASSSEWTGLFTGELFF. The CDR3 DNA reads as TGTGCCAGCAGTTCCGAGTGGACAGGGTTGTTCACCGGGGAGCTGTTTTTT.

This clonotype ranks as large. J is TRBJ2-3 and V is TRBV19; unclear D gene. CDR1 and CDR2 from the germline V gene are LNHDA and SQIVND (reference sequence). The CDR3 loop spans 13 amino acids. V was shortened by 5 bases and J by 1 base, with 7 bases between the two germline ends. CDR3 nucleotides: TGTGCCAGTAGTTTCCGGGGCACAGATACGCAGTATTTT. Amino acids: CASSFRGTDTQYF.

As for this clonotype: Sequence at one end of the junction differs from germline and may be a read error. The chain is built from TRBV2 and TRBJ1-6; D not resolved. CDR3 length equals 10 residues. Germline values: CDR1 SNHLY, CDR2 FYNNEI. The CDR3 sequence: CADGDSPPHF. CDR3 DNA: TGTGCCGACGGGGATTCACCCCCCCACTTT.

This clonotype is medium-sized (0.01 to 0.1%) in the sample. V gene TRBV28 combines with J gene TRBJ2-7; D perhaps matches TRBD2 (5 bases). The CDR3 totals 14 residues. Per germline, CDR1 MDHEN and CDR2 SYDVKM. The ends were cut back, 4 bases at V and 0 bases at J, with 10 bases in the middle. The CDR3 bases are TGTGCCAGCAGTTCGGGGATGGGCTCCTACGAGCAGTACTTC. This translates into CASSSGMGSYEQYF. Full variable domain (rest looked up from reference TRBV28 and TRBJ2-7): DVKVTQSSRYLVKRTGEKVFLECVQDMDHENMFWYRQDPGLGLRLIYFSYDVKMKEKGDIPEGYSVSREKKERFSLILESASTNQTSMYLCASSSGMGSYEQYFGPGTRLTVT.

There are a few counts of this clonotype. V gene TRBV28 combines with J gene TRBJ2-7, with a tentative D call TRBD2 (7 bases). CDR3 length: 14 residues. Per the germline V gene, CDR1 is MDHEN and CDR2 is SYDVKM. Trimming removed 7 bases from V and 2 bases from J, with 15 bases in between. The CDR3 loop reads CASNRGATPYEQYF. In DNA form, the CDR3 reads TGTGCCAGCAATCGGGGGGCAACACCCTACGAGCAGTACTTC.

This clonotype is large by share. The genes are TRBV28 and TRBJ1-1, with 8 bases lining up with TRBD1. Germline loops: CDR1 MDHEN, CDR2 SYDVKM. This CDR3 has 15 amino acids. The J segment lost 6 bases and the V segment lost 8 bases, leaving 14 bases of the junction unmatched. Here the CDR3 DNA reads TGTGCCAGCGATCCTCTGGACAGGGACGGCCCTGAAGCTTTCTTT. Translation gives CASDPLDRDGPEAFF.

This clonotype is medium-sized (0.01 to 0.1%). The chain joins TRBV27 to TRBJ2-7, with TRBD2 identical over 15 bases. Germline V lookup: CDR1 MNHEY, CDR2 SMNVEV (reference sequence). The CDR3 runs 14 residues. V trimming: 8 bases; J trimming: 3 bases; junction bases outside the gene matches: 2. In nucleotides, the CDR3 is TGTGCCAGCGGACTAGCGGGGGGGATCTACGAGCAGTACTTC. Amino acid sequence: CASGLAGGIYEQYF.

This clonotype showed up just a few times. A much bigger clone sits one base away, suggesting this may be a read error. The chain employs TRBV9 and TRBJ2-3, with D possibly being TRBD2 (6 bases). Germline V gene data show CDR1 as SGDLS and CDR2 as YYNGEE. This CDR3 comprises 15 residues. V was trimmed by 3 bases and J by 4 bases, leaving 15 bases between them. The CDR3 nucleotides are TGTGCCAGCAGCGCCCATGGCGGGGAGGCAGATACGCAGTATTTT. This codes for CASSAHGGEADTQYF.

In the case of this clonotype: A single base separates this from a much larger clone, so it may be a read error. V usage is TRBV5-5 and J usage is TRBJ1-5; D is uncertain. Germline assignment: CDR1 SGHKS and CDR2 YYEKEE (reference sequence). The CDR3 is 12 amino acids. CDR3 nucleotide sequence: TGTGCCAGCAGCTTGGGGGATCAGCCCCAGCGTTTT. It encodes CASSLGDQPQRF.

By share, this clonotype ranks as medium-sized. The rearrangement uses TRBV4-1 and TRBJ2-3, with 8 bases that match TRBD2. The germline V gene encodes CDR1 MGHRA and CDR2 YSYEKL. The ends lost 2 bases at V and 3 bases at J; junction bases unmatched: 4. The CDR3 consists of 15 residues. The CDR3 sequence: CASSQRGGATDTQYF. CDR3 nucleotides: TGCGCCAGCAGCCAACGGGGGGGCGCGACAGATACGCAGTATTTT.

By its share, this clonotype is medium-sized. J is TRBJ2-1 and V is TRBV28, with no clear D. This CDR3 has 13 amino acids. V was clipped by 4 bases and J by 6 bases, with 10 bases between them. Germline CDR1 is MDHEN and CDR2 is SYDVKM. In DNA form, the CDR3 reads TGTGCCAGCAGTTATGCCAACCTCAATGAGCAGTTCTTC. It translates to CASSYANLNEQFF.

In its sample, this clonotype ranks as large. The chain is built from TRBV11-2 and TRBJ2-7; D call uncertain. V was cut by 0 bases and J by 5 bases, with 17 bases left in between. The germline CDR1 and CDR2 sequences are SGHAT and FQNNGV. The CDR3 is 16 residues long. CDR3 nucleotides: TGTGCCAGCAGCTTAGATATCGTCCGGCGCAACAACGAGCAGTACTTC. Translation gives CASSLDIVRRNNEQYF.

In its sample, this clonotype is medium-sized. The chain has TRBV10-3 and TRBJ2-7, with D hard to call. V lost 4 bases and J lost 1, with 14 bases in between. The CDR3 totals 15 residues. Germline CDR1 ENHRY, CDR2 SYGVKD. The CDR3 bases are TGTGCCATCAGTGGGGCGGCGACATCTTCCTACGAGCAGTACTTC. Protein product: CAISGAATSSYEQYF.

The J gene is TRBJ2-3, the V gene TRBV7-3; 8 bases fit TRBD2. The CDR3 runs 16 residues. Germline V gene data show CDR1 as SGHTA and CDR2 as FQGTGA. J gave up 4 bases and V 5 bases, and 11 bases lay outside the gene matches. CDR3 protein: CASSLISGAQPDTQYF. The CDR3 region has the DNA TGTGCCAGCAGCCTAATTAGCGGGGCACAACCAGATACGCAGTATTTT.

This clonotype is medium-sized. Here the CDR3 DNA reads TGTGCCAGCAGCTCGAGACAGGAATCCTACGAGCAGTACTTC. It encodes CASSSRQESYEQYF. The V gene is TRBV28, the J gene TRBJ2-7; a weak D match, TRBD1 (6 bases). V lost 6 bases and J lost 1, with 13 bases in between. The CDR3 is made up of 14 amino acids. CDR1 is MDHEN and CDR2 is SYDVKM in the germline V gene.

This clonotype is large by share. The chain uses TRBV5-4 and TRBJ2-5, with 7 bases identical to TRBD1. From germline, CDR1 is SGHNT and CDR2 YYREEE (reference sequence). Trimming took 0 bases from V and 2 from J; bases not matched to a gene: 7. This CDR3 spans 16 amino acids. The DNA of the CDR3 is TGTGCCAGCAGCTTGGAGCAGGGGGTCTGGCAAGAGACCCAGTACTTC. Translating gives CASSLEQGVWQETQYF.

By proportion, this clonotype is large. The gene calls are TRBV19 and TRBJ2-1; TRBD2 aligns across 12 bases. The length of the CDR3 is 18 residues. V was clipped by 0 bases and J by 5 bases; unmatched bases: 8. Looked up from germline, CDR1 is LNHDA and CDR2 is SQIVND (reference sequence). For the CDR3, the DNA is TGTGCCAGTAGTATAGACCCGACTAGCGGGGGACAACACAATGAGCAGTTCTTC. It encodes CASSIDPTSGGQHNEQFF.

On this clonotype: Germline and junction disagree at one end, which may indicate a read error. The chain carries TRBV27 and TRBJ2-7; no definite D call. The CDR3 is 14 amino acids. Germline V lookup: CDR1 MNHEY, CDR2 SMNVEV (reference sequence). CDR3 sequence reads: CASSQTPGTYGQYF. Written as DNA, the CDR3 is TGTGCCAGCAGCCAGACCCCAGGAACCTACGGGCAGTACTTC.

This clonotype was observed a few times. The V gene is TRBV29-1, the J gene TRBJ2-2; D gene unclear. The germline V gene encodes CDR1 SQVTM and CDR2 ANQGSEA. V shed 4 bases and J shed 2 bases, with 5 bases lying between them. The CDR3 runs to 12 residues. The CDR3 region has the DNA TGCAGCGTTGGGGGTAACACCGGGGAGCTGTTTTTT. It specifies CSVGGNTGELFF.

This clonotype is medium-sized by share. J is TRBJ2-1 and V is TRBV24-1, with 9 bases lining up with TRBD1. V trimming: 3 bases; J trimming: 6 bases; junction bases outside the gene matches: 8. This CDR3 spans 16 amino acids. Germline lookup yields CDR1 KGHDR and CDR2 SFDVKD. The CDR3, as DNA: TGTGCCACCAGTGATCCCAGGACAGGGGCTAGCAATGAGCAGTTCTTC. Translation: CATSDPRTGASNEQFF.

By share, this clonotype counts as large. This chain links TRBV5-5 with TRBJ2-5; unclear D gene. Trimming shortened V by 4 bases and J by 0 bases, and 4 bases separated the two germline ends. Germline V lookup: CDR1 SGHKS, CDR2 YYEKEE (reference sequence). This CDR3 comprises 12 residues. CDR3 protein: CASSPDQETQYF. DNA of the CDR3: TGTGCCAGCAGCCCGGACCAAGAGACCCAGTACTTC.

Relative to its sample, this clonotype is large (0.1 to 1%). V and J are TRBV29-1 and TRBJ2-3; no clear D. V was trimmed by 4 bases and J by 0 bases, leaving 8 bases between them. CDR1 and CDR2 from the germline V gene are SQVTM and ANQGSEA. The CDR3 sequence is 13 residues long. This chain's CDR3 is CSVAGGSTDTQYF. The CDR3 nucleotides are TGCAGCGTTGCGGGTGGTAGCACAGATACGCAGTATTTT.

This clonotype has only a few counts. A much larger clone lies a single base off, so this may be a read error. V and J are TRBV24-1 and TRBJ2-1; TRBD1 agrees at 9 bases. The CDR3 runs 20 residues. Germline V lookup: CDR1 KGHDR, CDR2 SFDVKD. The CDR3 DNA reads TGTGCCACCAGTGTTTTGCCCGGGCGCCCCGGGACAGGGTTTTGGAATGAGCAGTTCTTC. It specifies CATSVLPGRPGTGFWNEQFF.